This T cell receptor beta chain was obtained from a study of cytomegalovirus exposure and HLA in healthy donors. Study-wide background: Tens of millions of unique TCRs from HLA-typed donors were held in an early release of data.

Germline CDR1 is GTSNPN and CDR2 is SVGIG (reference sequence). Unmatched junction bases numbered 10, after V lost 1 base and J lost 9 bases. The CDR3 totals 17 residues. This clone appeared a single time. Its target is unknown. PCR employed 60 Vbeta and 13 Jbeta primers. Sequenced by immunoSEQ multiplex PCR; TCRdb stores in-frame clones only, minus some. The sample lists about 160,000 clones; approximately 80% were seen once. General study points: Most subjects' HLA-A and HLA-B alleles were reportedly predicted from TCR beta sequences. Altogether, some 170 TCR beta chains were recorded as cytomegalovirus-associated.

This TCR came from a woman between 18 and 30 years old in good health and CMV-seronegative. The gene calls are TRBV30 and TRBJ1-6; 12 nucleotides line up with TRBD1. Sequences were obtained from PBMCs. This CDR3 reads CAWSGAYGGQGASPLHF. The CDR3 nucleotides read TGTGCCTGGAGTGGGGCGTACGGGGGACAGGGGGCTTCACCCCTCCACTTT.